This T cell receptor (beta chain) is drawn from a study of cytomegalovirus exposure and HLA in healthy donors. Germline CDR1 and CDR2: SGHRS and YFSETQ. Unmatched junction bases numbered 4, after V lost 2 bases and J lost 0 bases. The length of the CDR3 is 15 residues. The PCR used 60 Vbeta and 13 Jbeta primers. Method: immunoSEQ multiplex PCR; TCRdb's copy keeps in-frame clones and lacks some. Its table lists about 54,000 clones. The gene calls are TRBV5-1 and TRBJ2-7; 8 bases are a match to TRBD2. Material for sequencing was PBMCs. This sequence originates from a woman in her thirties or forties in good health and CMV-seronegative. The CDR3 sequence: CASSFQAGDSYEQYF. For the CDR3, the DNA is TGCGCCAGCAGCTTTCAAGCGGGAGACTCCTACGAGCAGTACTTC.